The entry that follows covers one TCR beta chain sequence. Its antigen is not identified. This record belongs to a study of shared clonotypes between healthy human individuals. The study enrolled healthy HIV-negative adults without recent acute infections or vaccinations as donors. Germline CDR1 and CDR2: SQVTM and ANQGSEA. Losses at the gene ends were 1 base for V and 6 bases for J; bases not matched to a gene: 10. This CDR3 comprises 16 residues. Produced via immunoSEQ multiplex PCR; TCRdb's table is partial and in-frame only. The sample includes some 2,500,000 clones, approximately 90% of them seen just once. Study-level findings and limits: Naive subsets generally had larger estimated richness than memory subsets.

The chain joins TRBV29-1 to TRBJ2-3, with 10 positions matching TRBD2. This TCR came from a man between 18 and 29 years old in good health. Some clones in this sample may be carry-over from other donors' samples. Sequenced material: naive CD4+ T cells from PBMCs. As to subset: CD45RA+ positively selected. Here the CDR3 DNA reads TGCAGCGTTGAAGCCCCAGCGGGAGGGGGTTTCGATACGCAGTATTTT. Its protein is CSVEAPAGGGFDTQYF.